These 14 T cell receptor beta chains were all obtained from the same sample, sequenced in a study of blood T cell repertoires in COVID-19. Generated by immunoSEQ multiplex PCR, the TCRdb table keeps only in-frame clones and is missing some. The data contain about 140,000 clones, approximately 86% of them singletons. Sequencing used peripheral blood. Receptors originate from a woman aged 55-69 years with acute or convalescent COVID-19.

The V and J genes are TRBV28 and TRBJ1-1, with D perhaps matching TRBD1 (5 bases). The CDR3 has 16 residues. The V gene lost 0 bases and the J gene lost 1 base, with 12 bases spanning the gap. Germline loops: CDR1 MDHEN, CDR2 SYDVKM. CDR3 loop: CASSLWGGHSNTEAFF. CDR3 nucleotide sequence: TGTGCCAGCAGTTTATGGGGGGGTCACTCGAACACTGAAGCTTTCTTT.

The CDR3 nucleotides are TGCGCCAGCAGCCACGCGGGACAGGGTGCTTATAATTCACCCCTCCACTTT. Amino acids: CASSHAGQGAYNSPLHF. This chain connects TRBV4-3 to TRBJ1-6; 9 positions agree with TRBD1. V shed 3 bases, J shed 4 bases, and the junction held 7 bases outside the gene matches. CDR1 and CDR2 (germline): LGHNA, YSLEER. The CDR3 runs 17 residues.

This clone was counted between two and nine times. This chain uses TRBV6-2 or TRBV6-3 with TRBJ2-5; perhaps TRBD2 as D (5 bases). Between the trimmed V and J ends, which lost 5 bases and 5 bases, there was a span of 15 bases. The CDR3 spans 14 residues. Germline assignment: CDR1 MNHEY and CDR2 SVGEGT. The chain's CDR3 is CASSPDSVLETQYF. The CDR3 DNA is TGTGCCAGCAGTCCGGACTCGGTTTTGGAGACCCAGTACTTC.

Worth noting for this clone: Other DNA sequences from this sample encode an identical CDR3 as well. The CDR3 DNA sequence: TGTGCCAGCAGCGTAGACAGGGGATCCTACGAGCAGTACTTC. Its translation is CASSVDRGSYEQYF. V usage is TRBV9 and J usage is TRBJ2-7, with TRBD1 matching 7 bases. CDR1 and CDR2 (germline): SGDLS, YYNGEE. Unmatched junction bases numbered 1, after V lost 0 bases and J lost 1 base. The CDR3 contains 14 residues.

The rearrangement uses TRBV6-5 and TRBJ2-1; TRBD2 matches at 7 bases. Germline trimming cut 6 bases from V and 7 bases from J; bases unmatched to any gene: 9. Germline CDR1 MNHEY, CDR2 SVGAGI. This CDR3 is 14 amino acids long. CDR3 amino acids: CASREASGWNEQFF. CDR3 DNA sequence: TGTGCCAGCAGAGAGGCTAGCGGTTGGAATGAGCAGTTCTTC.

The chain couples TRBV30 to TRBJ2-7, with D possibly being TRBD2 (5 bases). Trimming pared 5 bases from V and 2 bases from J, leaving 19 bases between. Looked up from germline, CDR1 is GTSNPN and CDR2 is SVGIG (reference sequence). The CDR3 loop spans 15 amino acids. In nucleotides, the CDR3 is TGTGCCTGGTCACAAGGGTTAGCGATTCCCTACGAGCAGTACTTC. Protein product: CAWSQGLAIPYEQYF.

The chain carries TRBV6-5 and TRBJ1-1; D might be TRBD1 (5 bases). The V gene's germline CDR1 is MNHEY and CDR2 SVGAGI. This CDR3 has 13 amino acids. Trimming stripped 8 bases from V and 5 bases from J, with 15 bases between. The DNA for the CDR3 is TGTGCCAGCGGGAGGGGCGGGAGGACTGAAGCTTTCTTT. It codes for CASGRGGRTEAFF.

This rearrangement joins TRBV10-1 to TRBJ1-2; 10 nucleotides agree with TRBD1. Trimming cost V 7 bases and J 7 bases; bases outside gene matches: 15. The CDR3 is 16 residues long. Germline V lookup: CDR1 WNHNN, CDR2 SYGVQD (reference sequence). The CDR3, as DNA: TGCGCCAGCATGGACTCTTTGGACAGGGGGGCTATTGGCTACACCTTC. It yields the protein CASMDSLDRGAIGYTF.

This clone was counted a single time. This chain joins TRBV7-2 and TRBJ2-7, with D perhaps matching TRBD2 (5 bases). V was cut by 4 bases and J by 5 bases, with 21 bases left in between. The CDR3 is 16 residues long. The V gene's germline CDR1 is SGHTA and CDR2 FQGNSA. DNA of the CDR3: TGTGCCAGCAGCTCTTCGGAGGTCTGGTTTAAAGACGAGCAGTACTTC. This gives the protein CASSSSEVWFKDEQYF.

The V call is TRBV4-2, the J call TRBJ2-1; 11 nucleotides match TRBD2. Germline V gene sequence: CDR1 LGHNA, CDR2 YNFKEQ. This CDR3 contains 17 residues. The V gene end was trimmed by 1 base and the J gene end by 7 bases; junction bases not matched to a gene: 9. CDR3: CASSQGVGTSGWNEQFF. CDR3 DNA: TGTGCCAGCAGCCAAGGAGTTGGGACTAGCGGATGGAATGAGCAGTTCTTC.

This chain links TRBV12-3 or TRBV12-4 with TRBJ2-3; no definite D call. The CDR3 has 13 residues. The V and J ends lost 7 bases and 0 bases respectively, with 8 bases between them. CDR3 DNA sequence: TGTGCCAGCACCCCTTTTAGCACAGATACGCAGTATTTT. Translated, it gives CASTPFSTDTQYF.

The V call is TRBV6-5, the J call TRBJ1-1; D unresolved. The ends were cut back, 8 bases at V and 1 base at J, with 14 bases in the middle. CDR3 length: 14 residues. Germline CDR1 reads MNHEY; CDR2 reads SVGAGI. Here the CDR3 DNA reads TGTGCCAGCGTGGGCAGATCCCCGAACACTGAAGCTTTCTTT. Amino acid sequence: CASVGRSPNTEAFF.

V usage is TRBV7-9 and J usage is TRBJ1-1, with D maybe TRBD1 (5 bases). The CDR3 loop spans 15 amino acids. Germline V CDR1 and CDR2: SEHNR, FQNEAQ (reference sequence). V gave up 3 bases and J gave up 1 base, with 12 bases separating them. Here the CDR3 DNA reads TGTGCCAGCAGCTTCCCCGGGGGAAGGAACACTGAAGCTTTCTTT. It yields the protein CASSFPGGRNTEAFF.

This clone was found once. The J gene is TRBJ1-4, the V gene TRBV7-2, with TRBD1 as a possible D gene (5 bases). The ends were cut back, 5 bases at V and 8 bases at J, with 12 bases in the middle. The CDR3 runs to 13 residues. Per germline, CDR1 SGHTA and CDR2 FQGNSA. The CDR3 coding sequence is TGTGCCAGCAGCACCCGACAGAACGAAAAACTGTTTTTT. This gives the protein CASSTRQNEKLFF.